This T cell receptor beta chain was observed in a study of blood T cell repertoires in COVID-19. The overall study: Acute and convalescent COVID-19 specimens originated in the United States, Italy and Spain. Nucleic acid was either cDNA or gDNA, and it came from T cells, B-cell-depleted T cells, or PBMCs.

Original handling: Counts of nucleated cells, estimated from reference gene primer amplification, were obtained. Some clones are missing from TCRdb's copy, which holds only in-frame ones; the method was immunoSEQ multiplex PCR. V, J and clone size derive from that table, while D and trimming were established from the DNA sequence. The table includes 90,000 to 110,000 clones, around 81% detected once. The CDR3 runs 15 residues. V was clipped by 5 bases and J by 5 bases; unmatched bases: 9. Germline V gene lookup returns CDR1 MNHEY and CDR2 SVGAGI. The clonotype was recovered from a human donor in a cohort sampled during active or convalescent COVID-19. This chain uses TRBV6-5 with TRBJ2-3, with 8 bases lining up with TRBD1. The sequenced sample consisted of peripheral blood. The CDR3 region is CASSPDRGSRDTQYF. CDR3 bases: TGTGCCAGCAGTCCAGACAGGGGATCGAGAGATACGCAGTATTTT.